The 30 T cell receptor beta chains below come from one sample, sequenced in a study of sequential checkpoint blockade in melanoma. The data were produced by immunoSEQ multiplex PCR, yet TCRdb's version contains in-frame clones alone and is incomplete. The data show some 31,000 clones, 86% seen once. Treatment of the sample: randomized to nivolumab then ipilimumab (arm A) or the reverse (arm B). This material consisted of CD8+ T cells sorted from blood (inferred from file names), taken from a patient given nivolumab and ipilimumab in sequence. Every receptor here comes from a human donor with melanoma.

The rearrangement links TRBV9 to TRBJ2-7; TRBD1 aligns across 9 bases. The junction had 7 bases not matched to a gene; V was cut back by 0 bases and J by 6 bases. This CDR3 is 15 amino acids long. Germline V gene sequence: CDR1 SGDLS, CDR2 YYNGEE. The CDR3 nucleotides read TGTGCCAGCAGCGTAGCCGGGACAGGGCGAGTCGAGCAGTACTTC. This sequence encodes CASSVAGTGRVEQYF.

There are a few counts of this clone. The CDR3 nucleotides read TGTGCCAGCAGCAAAGTGAGGGAAGGAACGCGGTATGGCTACACCTTC. It is translated as CASSKVREGTRYGYTF. The chain couples TRBV21-1 to TRBJ1-2. TRBV21-1 is tagged as a pseudogene. The CDR3 contains 16 residues.

The chain carries TRBV27 and TRBJ2-1, with D tentatively TRBD2 (6 bases). The CDR3 has 15 amino acids. Germline CDR1 and CDR2: MNHEY and SMNVEV (reference sequence). The V and J ends lost 0 bases and 2 bases respectively, with 8 bases between them. CDR3 amino acids: CASSLSGTPYNEQFF. The CDR3 DNA follows: TGTGCCAGCAGTTTATCTGGGACTCCCTACAATGAGCAGTTCTTC.

This clone was detected only a few times. CDR3 in DNA: TGTGCCAGCAGCGGACAGGGGGGGAATCAGCCCCAGCATTTT. This codes for CASSGQGGNQPQHF. The chain carries TRBV6-5 and TRBJ1-5, with 10 bases matching TRBD1. The CDR3 covers 14 residues. Germline CDR1 reads MNHEY; CDR2 reads SVGAGI. The ends lost 6 bases at V and 4 bases at J; junction bases unmatched: 3.

The chain joins TRBV6-4 to TRBJ1-1; 9 bases fit TRBD1. V lost 7 bases and J lost 4; bases outside the gene matches: 7. CDR1 is MRHNA and CDR2 is SNTAGT in the germline V gene. There are 14 residues in the CDR3. The CDR3 DNA sequence: TGTGCCAGCACCAAAAAACAGGGGGCCACTGAAGCTTTCTTT. Its protein product is CASTKKQGATEAFF.

The V call is TRBV19, the J call TRBJ2-3; 15 positions agree with TRBD2. Germline assignment: CDR1 LNHDA and CDR2 SQIVND (reference sequence). The V segment lost 6 bases and the J segment 5 bases; nucleotides outside the gene matches: 18. The CDR3 consists of 20 residues. The CDR3 reads CASRADRNRTSGRVVDTQYF. The CDR3, as DNA: TGTGCCAGTAGAGCGGACAGAAACAGGACTAGCGGGAGGGTTGTAGATACGCAGTATTTT.

The J gene is TRBJ2-3, the V gene TRBV27, with D perhaps matching TRBD2 (7 bases). CDR3 size: 16 residues. In germline, CDR1 is MNHEY, CDR2 SMNVEV (reference sequence). Trimming left V 5 bases short and J 2 bases short, with 17 bases between. Here the CDR3 reads CASSPYGGPNTDTQYF. In DNA form, the CDR3 reads TGTGCCAGCAGTCCGTACGGGGGGCCAAACACAGATACGCAGTATTTT.

This clone was seen a few times. This chain uses TRBV5-6 with TRBJ2-5, with 7 bases identical to TRBD2. The CDR3 totals 14 residues. Germline lookup yields CDR1 SGHDT and CDR2 YYEEEE. V lost 2 bases, J lost 4 bases, and 5 bases stayed unmatched. As DNA, the CDR3 is TGTGCCAGCAGCTTAATAGGCGGGGGAGAGACCCAGTACTTC. This codes for CASSLIGGGETQYF.

The rearrangement joins TRBV28 to TRBJ2-7; D possibly corresponds to TRBD1 (5 bases). The length of the CDR3 is 13 residues. CDR1 MDHEN and CDR2 SYDVKM come from the germline V gene. With 5 bases removed from V and 5 bases from J, the gap between germline ends came to 13 bases. This CDR3 is CASSPRVRDEQYF. The CDR3 DNA reads TGTGCCAGCAGTCCCAGGGTCCGAGACGAGCAGTACTTC. The full variable domain, with the rest looked up from reference TRBV28 and TRBJ2-7, is DVKVTQSSRYLVKRTGEKVFLECVQDMDHENMFWYRQDPGLGLRLIYFSYDVKMKEKGDIPEGYSVSREKKERFSLILESASTNQTSMYLCASSPRVRDEQYFGPGTRLTVT.

The V and J genes are TRBV6-1 and TRBJ2-7, with TRBD2 as a possible D gene (6 bases). The germline V and J ends were trimmed by 2 bases and 4 bases, with 18 bases remaining between them. The CDR3 loop spans 16 amino acids. Germline V gene sequence: CDR1 MNHNS, CDR2 SASEGT. In nucleotides, the CDR3 is TGTGCCAGCAGTGAATCGGTCTGGAGGGTTGTATACGAGCAGTACTTC. This gives the protein CASSESVWRVVYEQYF.

This chain connects TRBV6-5 to TRBJ1-6; D unresolved. CDR1 and CDR2 (germline): MNHEY, SVGAGI. The V end was cut by 6 bases, the J end by 7 bases, with 10 bases between. This CDR3 region has 13 residues. The CDR3 DNA follows: TGTGCCAGCAGCCTCGGAGGGAATTCACCCCTCCACTTT. It encodes CASSLGGNSPLHF.

The chain couples TRBV27 to TRBJ2-5; weak D call: TRBD1 (5 bases). The J call may be incorrect, as the DNA end agrees better with TRBJ2-7. The CDR3 extends over 12 amino acids. The germline V gene encodes CDR1 MNHEY and CDR2 SMNVEV (reference sequence). CDR3 protein: CASSLQGYEQYF. CDR3 nucleotides: TGTGCCAGCAGTTTACAGGGTTACGAGCAGTACTTC.

The J gene is TRBJ2-7, the V gene TRBV7-9; D is uncertain. Trimming took off 3 bases at V and 6 bases at J, with 6 bases between the two ends. Per the germline V gene, CDR1 is SEHNR and CDR2 is FQNEAQ (reference sequence). The CDR3 loop spans 11 amino acids. This CDR3 is CASSFGSEQYF. The CDR3 DNA follows: TGTGCCAGCAGCTTTGGCTCCGAGCAGTACTTC.

The chain uses TRBV11-2 and TRBJ1-6, with 8 nucleotides matching TRBD1. This CDR3 comprises 16 residues. CDR1 is SGHAT, CDR2 FQNNGV, per germline. The junction had 5 bases not matched to a gene; V was cut back by 0 bases and J by 7 bases. CDR3 sequence: CASSLDRGRKNSPLHF. The CDR3 bases are TGTGCCAGCAGCTTAGACAGGGGGCGAAAAAATTCACCCCTCCACTTT.

The chain links TRBV10-2 to TRBJ2-1; 13 bases map to TRBD2. V lost 4 bases and J lost 2; bases outside the gene matches: 2. Germline V gene lookup returns CDR1 WSHSY and CDR2 SAAADI. The CDR3 extends over 16 amino acids. The CDR3 DNA follows: TGCGCCAGCAGTGGGACTAGCGGGGGCGCCTACAATGAGCAGTTCTTC. It is translated as CASSGTSGGAYNEQFF.

The chain employs TRBV14 and TRBJ1-5; D is undetermined. The CDR3 is made up of 12 amino acids. With 9 bases removed from V and 7 bases from J, the gap between germline ends came to 13 bases. The germline V gene encodes CDR1 SGHDN and CDR2 FVKESK. The CDR3 loop reads CARTGINQPQHF. Written as DNA, the CDR3 is TGTGCCAGGACGGGAATTAACCAGCCCCAGCATTTT.

This chain joins TRBV15 and TRBJ2-5; TRBD1 agrees at 10 bases. Germline CDR1 LNHNV, CDR2 YYDKDF (reference sequence). The V segment lost 3 bases and the J segment 4 bases; nucleotides outside the gene matches: 11. This CDR3 is 17 amino acids long. The DNA for the CDR3 is TGTGCCACCAGCAGGCCCGGGACAGGGGCGATGAGAGAGACCCAGTACTTC. This sequence encodes CATSRPGTGAMRETQYF.

CDR3 loop: CASSSTSSDWSSYEQYF. CDR3 sequence (DNA): TGTGCCAGCAGTTCCACGAGCTCGGACTGGAGCTCCTACGAGCAGTACTTC. This rearrangement joins TRBV27 to TRBJ2-7; D is possibly TRBD2 (5 bases). Trimming shortened V by 4 bases and J by 0 bases, and 19 bases separated the two germline ends. This CDR3 comprises 17 residues. CDR1 and CDR2 from the germline V gene are MNHEY and SMNVEV (reference sequence).

The chain has TRBV15 and TRBJ2-3, with TRBD2 matching 15 bases. The CDR3 contains 16 residues. The germline CDR1 and CDR2 sequences are LNHNV and YYDKDF (reference sequence). After removal of 3 bases from V and 4 bases from J, the junction contained 2 bases not matched to a gene. The CDR3: CATSSGLAGGPDTQYF. The CDR3 region has the DNA TGTGCCACCAGCAGCGGACTAGCGGGAGGGCCAGATACGCAGTATTTT.

In DNA, the CDR3 is TGCGCCAGCACCAAGCGGGAAGGCTACGAGCAGTACTTC. This sequence encodes CASTKREGYEQYF. The J gene is TRBJ2-7, the V gene TRBV23-1, with 7 bases matching TRBD2. TRBV23-1 counts as an open reading frame of uncertain function. V shed 7 bases and J 3 bases; nucleotides not matched to a gene: 6. The CDR3 totals 13 residues.

V usage is TRBV5-4 and J usage is TRBJ2-7; TRBD2 aligns across 7 bases. The trim removed 4 bases at V and 6 bases at J, leaving 7 bases unmatched. Germline CDR1 is SGHNT and CDR2 is YYREEE (reference sequence). This CDR3 spans 13 amino acids. The CDR3: CASSPGGGIEQYF. The CDR3 DNA reads as TGTGCCAGCAGCCCGGGGGGAGGGATCGAGCAGTACTTC.

This rearrangement joins TRBV5-4 to TRBJ2-7, with D perhaps matching TRBD1 (5 bases). This CDR3 has 14 amino acids. V was cut by 3 bases and J by 0 bases, with 10 bases left in between. Germline CDR1 SGHNT, CDR2 YYREEE (reference sequence). The CDR3 is CASSSLDTSYEQYF. The CDR3 DNA reads as TGTGCCAGCAGCTCCCTGGACACCTCCTACGAGCAGTACTTC.

The chain joins TRBV7-9 to TRBJ2-3; 9 nucleotides match TRBD2. Germline CDR1 and CDR2: SEHNR and FQNEAQ (reference sequence). The CDR3 loop spans 17 amino acids. Unmatched junction bases numbered 17, after V lost 11 bases and J lost 2 bases. The CDR3 is CAPRGLSGGPSTDTQYF. The CDR3 DNA is TGTGCCCCCCGGGGGCTGAGCGGGGGGCCATCCACAGATACGCAGTATTTT.

The chain joins TRBV27 to TRBJ2-7, with 7 bases identical to TRBD2. Unmatched junction bases numbered 9, after V lost 3 bases and J lost 7 bases. Looked up from germline, CDR1 is MNHEY and CDR2 is SMNVEV (reference sequence). The CDR3 has 14 amino acids. The CDR3 loop is CASSFTSDRGEQYF. The CDR3 nucleotides read TGTGCCAGCAGTTTTACTAGCGACCGAGGAGAGCAGTACTTC.

The chain joins TRBV2 to TRBJ2-1, with D possibly being TRBD1 (6 bases). This CDR3 contains 16 residues. Germline loops: CDR1 SNHLY, CDR2 FYNNEI. V dropped 3 bases and J dropped 3 bases, with 15 bases sitting between them. The CDR3 coding sequence is TGTGCCAGCAGTGAGGGTCGGGCAGGGGACTACAATGAGCAGTTCTTC. Translating gives CASSEGRAGDYNEQFF.

The chain is built from TRBV28 and TRBJ2-5, with 8 bases fitting TRBD1. Trimming removed 0 bases from V and 5 bases from J; junction bases left unmatched: 5. Germline values: CDR1 MDHEN, CDR2 SYDVKM. The CDR3 sequence is 15 residues long. The CDR3 protein is CASSLWTGEAETQYF. The CDR3 coding sequence is TGTGCCAGCAGTTTATGGACAGGGGAGGCCGAGACCCAGTACTTC.

This clone was detected only a few times. The rearrangement joins TRBV5-1 to TRBJ2-3; 9 bases align to TRBD2. V lost 2 bases, J lost 6 bases, and 7 bases stayed unmatched. This CDR3 is 15 amino acids long. The V gene's germline CDR1 is SGHRS and CDR2 YFSETQ. The CDR3 sequence: CASSFSGSGGDTQYF. The CDR3 bases are TGCGCCAGCAGCTTTTCAGGGAGCGGGGGGGATACGCAGTATTTT.

The rearrangement joins TRBV29-1 to TRBJ1-5, with D possibly being TRBD1 (6 bases). This CDR3 has 13 residues. V was pared by 4 bases and J by 3 bases, with 10 bases between. Germline loops: CDR1 SQVTM, CDR2 ANQGSEA. The CDR3 DNA reads TGCAGCGTTGGGACAGAAGACAATCAGCCCCAGCATTTT. Translation gives CSVGTEDNQPQHF.

V and J are TRBV4-1 and TRBJ2-1, with 9 bases lining up with TRBD2. The CDR3 runs 18 residues. Trimming took 4 bases from V and 0 from J; bases not matched to a gene: 10. CDR1 and CDR2 from the germline V gene are MGHRA and YSYEKL. CDR3 protein: CASSLRLAAQSSYNEQFF. The CDR3 coding sequence is TGCGCCAGCAGCCTGAGACTAGCGGCCCAGAGCTCCTACAATGAGCAGTTCTTC.

The chain joins TRBV6-7 to TRBJ1-4, with D uncertain. TRBV6-7 is an ORF for which the function is uncertain. The V gene lost 2 bases and the J gene lost 0 bases, with 10 bases spanning the gap. The CDR3 loop spans 16 amino acids. This chain's CDR3 is CASSYLFCSTNEKLFF. The CDR3, as DNA: TGTGCCAGCAGTTACCTATTTTGCTCAACTAATGAAAAACTGTTTTTT.